The next 21 T cell receptor beta chains were all read from a single sample in a study of radiation and T cells in renal cell carcinoma. Time point of the sample: blood 4 weeks post-SBRT, at nephrectomy. Treatment described: 15 Gy SBRT to primary tumor, nephrectomy 4 weeks later. Clones were read by immunoSEQ multiplex PCR, and TCRdb kept only the in-frame ones, dropping some. The data show tens of thousands of clones, with about 82% seen just once and 25% to 30% held by the top ten. The sample was blood, taken from a patient whose treatment included radiotherapy and nephrectomy. The receptors were sampled from a woman in her 70s with renal cell carcinoma.

By share, this clone ranks as medium-sized. The V call is TRBV6-5, the J call TRBJ1-4, with D tentatively TRBD1 (5 bases). The length of the CDR3 is 14 residues. The V end lost 6 bases, the J end lost 8 bases, and 16 bases lay between the germline ends. Germline loops: CDR1 MNHEY, CDR2 SVGAGI. For the CDR3, the DNA is TGTGCCAGCAGACCGTCCCGGGACGGGGAAAAACTGTTTTTT. The encoded protein is CASRPSRDGEKLFF.

The chain has TRBV27 and TRBJ1-2, with 8 bases aligning to TRBD1. The CDR3 has 14 amino acids. Germline V gene lookup returns CDR1 MNHEY and CDR2 SMNVEV (reference sequence). Germline trimming cut 6 bases from V and 2 bases from J; bases unmatched to any gene: 5. The CDR3 region is CASRHGDRNYGYTF. In DNA form, the CDR3 reads TGTGCCAGCAGGCACGGGGACAGGAACTATGGCTACACCTTC.

The V and J genes are TRBV27 and TRBJ1-2, with D maybe TRBD1 (5 bases). Trimming removed 4 bases at V and 0 bases at J, with 9 bases between. CDR1 MNHEY and CDR2 SMNVEV come from the germline V gene (reference sequence). The CDR3 covers 14 residues. The CDR3 DNA reads as TGTGCCAGCAGTTCCAGGGCTGCTAACTATGGCTACACCTTC. It specifies CASSSRAANYGYTF.

This clone has a single count. The chain couples TRBV5-1 to TRBJ1-5; maybe TRBD1 (5 bases). V was trimmed by 0 bases and J by 11 bases, leaving 18 bases between them. CDR3 length: 15 amino acids. Germline V gives CDR1 SGHRS, CDR2 YFSETQ. CDR3 DNA sequence: TGCGCCAGCAGCTTGGTATCAGGGCCTCGAGAGGCCCAGCATTTT. Residues: CASSLVSGPREAQHF.

The chain couples TRBV5-4 to TRBJ2-1; possible D gene TRBD1, 6 bases. Trimming removed 4 bases from V and 4 bases from J, with 15 bases in between. The V gene's germline CDR1 is SGHNT and CDR2 YYREEE (reference sequence). The CDR3 is 15 amino acids. For the CDR3, the DNA is TGTGCCAGCAGCGAACAGGGTAGGGTGTACAATGAGCAGTTCTTC. The encoded protein is CASSEQGRVYNEQFF.

The chain combines TRBV15 with TRBJ1-2; D uncertain. The CDR3 is 15 residues long. Germline V gene sequence: CDR1 LNHNV, CDR2 YYDKDF (reference sequence). V shed 0 bases and J shed 4 bases, with 12 bases lying between them. The CDR3: CATSRDNTHSYGYTF. The CDR3 DNA reads TGTGCCACCAGCAGAGATAACACACATAGCTATGGCTACACCTTC.

This clone was seen a single time. V and J are TRBV9 and TRBJ1-6, with D perhaps TRBD1 (5 bases). There are 16 residues in the CDR3. From germline, CDR1 is SGDLS and CDR2 YYNGEE. V lost 4 bases and J 10 bases, leaving 21 bases between the germline ends. The CDR3 sequence is CASSSQSAGLMSPLHF. The DNA for the CDR3 is TGTGCCAGCAGCTCCCAGAGCGCAGGGTTGATGTCACCCCTCCACTTT.

V and J are TRBV27 and TRBJ2-1; D is unclear. The V gene lost 2 bases and the J gene lost 0 bases, with 2 bases spanning the gap. The CDR3 loop spans 13 amino acids. Germline-derived CDR1 and CDR2 are MNHEY and SMNVEV (reference sequence). CDR3: CASSLDSYNEQFF. DNA of the CDR3: TGTGCCAGCAGTTTAGACTCCTACAATGAGCAGTTCTTC.

CDR3 loop: CATSREGGSRYNEQFF. The CDR3 region has the DNA TGTGCCACCAGCAGAGAGGGAGGGAGCAGGTACAATGAGCAGTTCTTC. The chain couples TRBV15 to TRBJ2-1; 7 bases map to TRBD2. The CDR3 is 16 residues long. Germline CDR1 LNHNV, CDR2 YYDKDF (reference sequence). V shed 0 bases and J 4 bases; nucleotides not matched to a gene: 6.

This chain uses TRBV6-6 with TRBJ1-1; possible D gene TRBD1, 6 bases. This CDR3 contains 13 residues. Per the germline V gene, CDR1 is MNHNY and CDR2 is SVGAGI (reference sequence). Trimming took 5 bases from V and 3 from J, leaving 10 bases between them. The CDR3 DNA follows: TGTGCCAGCAGTCGGAACAGGGACACTGAAGCTTTCTTT. It encodes CASSRNRDTEAFF.

This clone was picked up one time. The chain carries TRBV5-1 and TRBJ1-2; the D is unclear. The CDR3 sequence is 13 residues long. Trimming took off 0 bases at V and 1 base at J, with 4 bases between the two ends. Looked up from germline, CDR1 is SGHRS and CDR2 is YFSETQ. CDR3 protein: CASSLEVNYGYTF. The CDR3 DNA sequence: TGCGCCAGCAGCTTGGAGGTTAACTATGGCTACACCTTC.

This rearrangement joins TRBV6-5 to TRBJ1-1; D remains unclear. V lost 0 bases and J 4 bases, leaving 12 bases between the germline ends. CDR3 length: 15 residues. The germline CDR1 and CDR2 sequences are MNHEY and SVGAGI. CDR3 sequence reads: CASSYSPLGSTEAFF. The CDR3 DNA is TGTGCCAGCAGTTACTCCCCACTGGGGAGCACTGAAGCTTTCTTT.

The chain uses TRBV6-4 and TRBJ2-2; 7 bases line up with TRBD1. The junction had 5 bases not matched to a gene; V was cut back by 4 bases and J by 6 bases. CDR1 and CDR2 from the germline V gene are MRHNA and SNTAGT. The CDR3 has 14 amino acids. The CDR3 here is CASSGSQGSGELFF. CDR3 DNA sequence: TGTGCCAGCAGTGGATCACAGGGGTCCGGGGAGCTGTTTTTT.

Only a few counts were recorded for this clone. The chain links TRBV18 to TRBJ2-7; the D is unclear. Trimming removed 2 bases at V and 3 bases at J, with 8 bases between. Germline V gene data show CDR1 as KGHSH and CDR2 as LQKENI. This CDR3 has 13 amino acids. CDR3 sequence reads: CASSPTQFYEQYF. The CDR3 nucleotides read TGTGCCAGCTCACCAACCCAATTCTACGAGCAGTACTTC.

V and J are TRBV11-2 and TRBJ1-1; possible D gene TRBD1, 5 bases. CDR3 length equals 14 residues. Germline V gene lookup returns CDR1 SGHAT and CDR2 FQNNGV. V lost 0 bases and J lost 7, with 12 bases in between. CDR3 loop: CASSLETERGEAFF. The CDR3 bases are TGTGCCAGCAGCTTAGAGACGGAAAGGGGTGAAGCTTTCTTT.

This chain connects TRBV4-1 to TRBJ2-2, with 7 bases matching TRBD1. CDR1 and CDR2 (germline): MGHRA, YSYEKL. The V and J ends lost 2 bases and 7 bases, in that order; junction bases with no gene match: 10. This CDR3 contains 16 residues. The CDR3 coding sequence is TGCGCCAGCAGCCAACCCCCGACAGGGAGTGTCGGGGAGCTGTTTTTT. It encodes CASSQPPTGSVGELFF.

V is TRBV7-8 and J is TRBJ2-5, with 11 bases matching TRBD1. The V gene's germline CDR1 is SGHVS and CDR2 FQNEAQ. This CDR3 contains 16 residues. J lost 7 bases, V lost 2 bases, and 9 bases had no gene match. Here the CDR3 reads CASSLLGWGQGVTQYF. Here the CDR3 DNA reads TGTGCCAGCAGCTTATTGGGGTGGGGACAGGGGGTGACCCAGTACTTC.

The rearrangement joins TRBV11-2 to TRBJ1-1; D ambiguous. V was trimmed by 2 bases and J by 7 bases, leaving 11 bases between them. Germline-derived CDR1 and CDR2 are SGHAT and FQNNGV. The CDR3 totals 13 residues. The CDR3 reads CASSLTLGGEAFF. CDR3 in DNA: TGTGCCAGCAGCTTAACGTTAGGCGGTGAAGCTTTCTTT.

This clone was observed a single time. Here the CDR3 reads CASRSPGLGGGETQYF. The CDR3 DNA is TGCGCCAGCAGATCGCCGGGACTAGGGGGCGGAGAGACCCAGTACTTC. The chain uses TRBV5-1 and TRBJ2-5; possible D gene TRBD2, 8 bases. In germline, CDR1 is SGHRS, CDR2 YFSETQ. The CDR3 is 16 amino acids. Trimming pared 5 bases from V and 4 bases from J, leaving 21 bases between.

This rearrangement joins TRBV14 to TRBJ1-6; D gene unclear. The CDR3 has 19 amino acids. CDR1 and CDR2 (germline): SGHDN, FVKESK. Trimming left V 0 bases short and J 6 bases short, with 21 bases between. The CDR3 is CASSQERRSGRFGNSPLHF. The CDR3 bases are TGTGCCAGCAGCCAAGAGAGAAGGTCTGGGAGGTTCGGTAATTCACCCCTCCACTTT. The whole variable domain, remainder taken from reference TRBV14 and TRBJ1-6, is EAGVTQFPSHSVIEKGQTVTLRCDPISGHDNLYWYRRVMGKEIKFLLHFVKESKQDESGMPNNRFLAERTGGTYSTLKVQPAELEDSGVYFCASSQERRSGRFGNSPLHFGNGTRLTVT.

The CDR3 bases are TGTGCCAGCAGCTCTGACAGTGGTTGGGTCTACACCTTC. It specifies CASSSDSGWVYTF. The rearrangement links TRBV5-4 to TRBJ1-2, with a tentative D call TRBD1 (5 bases). Germline values: CDR1 SGHNT, CDR2 YYREEE (reference sequence). The CDR3 length is 13 residues. The ends were cut back, 3 bases at V and 10 bases at J, with 16 bases in the middle.